Following are 11 T cell receptor beta chains from one sample sequenced in a study of PD-1 blockade in classical Hodgkin lymphoma. Profiled with immunoSEQ multiplex PCR; TCRdb holds only in-frame clones, not every one. This sample has tens of thousands of clones, with 80% to 90% found just once. Every patient was affected by relapse after autologous stem cell transplantation, while exposure to brentuximab vedotin was not uniform. The specimen comprised peripheral blood mononuclear cells (PBMCs), sampled at baseline. Receptor source: a human donor with classical Hodgkin lymphoma.

This sequence joins TRBV7-3 and TRBJ2-3, with TRBD2 matching over 10 bases. The length of the CDR3 is 13 residues. J gave up 8 bases and V 6 bases, and 5 bases lay outside the gene matches. The germline V gene has CDR1 SGHTA and CDR2 FQGTGA. The CDR3 is CASRESGGATQYF. DNA of the CDR3: TGTGCCAGCAGGGAAAGCGGGGGGGCTACGCAGTATTTT.

This clone was detected only a few times. V usage is TRBV9 and J usage is TRBJ2-1, with D maybe TRBD1 (6 bases). The CDR3 contains 14 residues. Germline CDR1 SGDLS, CDR2 YYNGEE. V shed 4 bases and J shed 4 bases, with 12 bases lying between them. The CDR3 spells CASSPRGQYNEQFF. The DNA of the CDR3 is TGTGCCAGCAGCCCCCGTGGACAGTACAATGAGCAGTTCTTC.

V is TRBV12-5 and J is TRBJ1-4, with D unresolved. This CDR3 comprises 13 residues. Germline V gives CDR1 LGHNT, CDR2 FRNRAP. V lost 4 bases, J lost 8 bases, and 11 bases lay in between. The CDR3 here is CASGSRVGEKLFF. The DNA for the CDR3 is TGTGCTAGTGGTTCTAGGGTTGGCGAAAAACTGTTTTTT.

The chain links TRBV27 to TRBJ2-7; 7 bases are shared with TRBD1. CDR3 length equals 14 residues. J lost 2 bases, V lost 3 bases, and 4 bases had no gene match. Looked up from germline, CDR1 is MNHEY and CDR2 is SMNVEV (reference sequence). The CDR3 spells CASSFSGQAYEQYF. The DNA for the CDR3 is TGTGCCAGCAGTTTTTCCGGACAGGCCTACGAGCAGTACTTC.

The chain couples TRBV7-8 to TRBJ1-2; TRBD1 might be the D (5 bases). The CDR3 length is 20 residues. The V and J ends lost 0 bases and 4 bases respectively, with 27 bases between them. Germline CDR1 SGHVS, CDR2 FQNEAQ. DNA of the CDR3: TGTGCCAGCAGCTTAGCAAGGGTCCCCGTAAGGGCTCCGGGGGTCTATGGCTACACCTTC. It is translated as CASSLARVPVRAPGVYGYTF.

This rearrangement joins TRBV19 to TRBJ1-5; unclear D gene. The CDR3 contains 14 residues. The V gene's germline CDR1 is LNHDA and CDR2 SQIVND (reference sequence). V lost 5 bases, J lost 5 bases, and 13 bases lay in between. CDR3 DNA: TGTGCCAGTAGTCGTGCACCTATCGATCAGCCCCAGCATTTT. As protein: CASSRAPIDQPQHF.

This clone was counted a few times. The V and J genes are TRBV29-1 and TRBJ1-1; D uncertain. The CDR3 totals 14 residues. V lost 7 bases to trimming and J lost 0 bases, with 15 bases between them. Germline CDR1 SQVTM, CDR2 ANQGSEA. The CDR3 DNA reads TGCAGCGGGGCGACGGACCCCATGAACACTGAAGCTTTCTTT. Translating it yields CSGATDPMNTEAFF.

The chain employs TRBV27 and TRBJ2-7; 15 bases are shared with TRBD2. V gave up 5 bases and J gave up 4 bases; unmatched junction bases: 9. Germline lookup yields CDR1 MNHEY and CDR2 SMNVEV (reference sequence). The CDR3 spans 17 residues. The CDR3 here is CASSQYPGLAGGYEQYF. The CDR3, as DNA: TGTGCCAGCAGTCAATATCCGGGACTAGCGGGGGGTTACGAGCAGTACTTC.

The chain joins TRBV5-1 to TRBJ1-1; 7 bases map to TRBD1. The CDR3 extends over 15 amino acids. With 4 bases clipped from V and 1 base from J, the junction kept 7 bases outside the gene matches. Looked up from germline, CDR1 is SGHRS and CDR2 is YFSETQ. In DNA, the CDR3 is TGCGCCAGCAGCGGAGTGGGACAGAAGAACACTGAAGCTTTCTTT. It specifies CASSGVGQKNTEAFF.

The chain employs TRBV6-5 and TRBJ1-1, with D perhaps matching TRBD1 (5 bases). CDR1 and CDR2 from the germline V gene are MNHEY and SVGAGI. Trimming removed 0 bases from V and 1 base from J, with 9 bases in between. This CDR3 comprises 15 residues. Here the CDR3 DNA reads TGTGCCAGCAGTTACTCGGGGGTTCAGAACACTGAAGCTTTCTTT. Translation gives CASSYSGVQNTEAFF.

This clone was counted only a few times. The chain links TRBV27 to TRBJ2-1; 8 nucleotides line up with TRBD2. Germline lookup yields CDR1 MNHEY and CDR2 SMNVEV (reference sequence). V lost 1 base, J lost 7 bases, and 6 bases stayed unmatched. The CDR3 length is 15 residues. Written as DNA, the CDR3 is TGTGCCAGCAGTTTATGGACGGGGGGGGGTAATGAGCAGTTCTTC. Protein product: CASSLWTGGGNEQFF.